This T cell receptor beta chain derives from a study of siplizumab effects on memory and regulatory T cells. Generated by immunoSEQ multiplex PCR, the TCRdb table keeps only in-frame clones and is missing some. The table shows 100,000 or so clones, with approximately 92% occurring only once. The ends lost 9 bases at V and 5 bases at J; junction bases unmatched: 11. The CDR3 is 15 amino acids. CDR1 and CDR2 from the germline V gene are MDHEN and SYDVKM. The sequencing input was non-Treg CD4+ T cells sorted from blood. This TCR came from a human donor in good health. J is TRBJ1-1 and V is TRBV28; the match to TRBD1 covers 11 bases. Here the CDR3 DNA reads TGTGCCAGTAGGACAGGGGGCGCGTCGGGGACTGAAGCTTTCTTT. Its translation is CASRTGGASGTEAFF.